What follows are 19 T cell receptor beta chains derived from one specimen sequenced in a study of cytomegalovirus exposure and HLA in healthy donors. PCR primers comprised 60 Vbeta and 13 Jbeta primers. Measured with immunoSEQ multiplex PCR; TCRdb has only the in-frame clones, and not every one. The repertoire shows tens of thousands of clones; the top ten hold 3% to 4.5%. The specimen sequenced was PBMCs. All receptors derive from a man in his late teens or twenties in good health and CMV-seropositive.

The genes are TRBV27 and TRBJ2-7, with TRBD1 matching over 7 bases. The CDR3 consists of 15 residues. V gave up 5 bases and J gave up 4 bases; unmatched junction bases: 11. Germline assignment: CDR1 MNHEY and CDR2 SMNVEV (reference sequence). CDR3 DNA: TGTGCCAGCAGTGGGAAGGGGACAGTAGGATACGAGCAGTACTTC. This sequence encodes CASSGKGTVGYEQYF.

The genes are TRBV18 and TRBJ2-7, with D possibly matching TRBD1 (5 bases). CDR1 KGHSH and CDR2 LQKENI come from the germline V gene. V lost 3 bases and J lost 0, with 9 bases in between. The CDR3 totals 14 residues. This CDR3 reads CASSPRVSSYEQYF. Here the CDR3 DNA reads TGTGCCAGCTCACCCAGGGTGAGCTCCTACGAGCAGTACTTC.

The chain uses TRBV9 and TRBJ2-5; a possible D gene is TRBD2 (6 bases). The V end was cut by 4 bases, the J end by 2 bases, with 15 bases between. The CDR3 is 15 amino acids. Looked up from germline, CDR1 is SGDLS and CDR2 is YYNGEE. CDR3 nucleotides: TGTGCCAGCAGCCTAGCCGGGACTTTTCAAGAGACCCAGTACTTC. Amino acid sequence: CASSLAGTFQETQYF.

The chain recombines TRBV2 with TRBJ1-5; the D gene is possibly TRBD1 (5 bases). The CDR3 contains 15 residues. CDR1 SNHLY and CDR2 FYNNEI come from the germline V gene. Deletions cut 8 bases from V and 5 bases from J, with 19 bases between. In DNA, the CDR3 is TGTGCCAGCCGAGAAGATCAGGGTGGGGATCAGCCCCAGCATTTT. Its translation: CASREDQGGDQPQHF.

This chain uses TRBV2 with TRBJ1-2; D is undetermined. The CDR3 is 13 amino acids. V lost 6 bases and J lost 2, with 10 bases in between. Germline CDR1 SNHLY, CDR2 FYNNEI. In DNA, the CDR3 is TGTGCCAGCAGCGCCTCGGGAAACTATGGCTACACCTTC. Translating gives CASSASGNYGYTF.

The V call is TRBV5-3, the J call TRBJ2-7, with D perhaps TRBD2 (6 bases). TRBV5-3 is identified as an open reading frame with a role that is uncertain. V gave up 6 bases and J gave up 0 bases, with 13 bases separating them. The CDR3 runs 14 residues. The CDR3 is CARNTRDSSYEQYF. CDR3 sequence (DNA): TGTGCCAGAAACACACGGGACTCCTCCTACGAGCAGTACTTC.

This chain connects TRBV6-6 to TRBJ1-2; D perhaps matches TRBD1 (6 bases). CDR1 is MNHNY and CDR2 is SVGAGI in the germline V gene (reference sequence). The CDR3 runs 15 residues. V was cut by 8 bases and J by 4 bases, with 20 bases left in between. The CDR3 reads CASGNRVITSYGYTF. The CDR3 bases are TGTGCCAGCGGGAACAGGGTGATTACCTCCTATGGCTACACCTTC.

The CDR3 loop reads CATRRQGAINEKLFF. The CDR3 DNA follows: TGCGCCACCCGAAGACAGGGGGCGATTAATGAAAAACTGTTTTTT. The chain has TRBV5-1 and TRBJ1-4; the match to TRBD1 covers 10 bases. This CDR3 contains 15 residues. The trim removed 9 bases at V and 4 bases at J, leaving 9 bases unmatched. Germline V gene data show CDR1 as SGHRS and CDR2 as YFSETQ.

This chain connects TRBV18 to TRBJ2-7, with 9 positions matching TRBD2. The germline gives CDR1 KGHSH, CDR2 LQKENI. The CDR3 covers 15 residues. The V and J ends lost 3 bases and 6 bases, in that order; junction bases with no gene match: 9. Here the CDR3 reads CASSPGLARIGEQYF. The DNA of the CDR3 is TGTGCCAGCTCACCCGGACTAGCGAGGATCGGCGAGCAGTACTTC.

The chain is built from TRBV28 and TRBJ1-4; D is possibly TRBD1 (5 bases). The CDR3 totals 15 residues. Germline V lookup: CDR1 MDHEN, CDR2 SYDVKM. Trimming shortened V by 4 bases and J by 4 bases, and 13 bases separated the two germline ends. CDR3 region: CASSYPGLSNEKLFF. CDR3 DNA: TGTGCCAGCAGTTACCCGGGACTGAGTAATGAAAAACTGTTTTTT.

The chain joins TRBV9 to TRBJ1-2; 12 nucleotides align to TRBD1. This CDR3 comprises 15 residues. The ends lost 0 bases at V and 8 bases at J; junction bases unmatched: 5. CDR1 is SGDLS and CDR2 is YYNGEE in the germline V gene. Written as DNA, the CDR3 is TGTGCCAGCAGCGTAGCCGGGACAGGGGGCTGGGGCTACACCTTC. Amino acids: CASSVAGTGGWGYTF.

The chain combines TRBV25-1 with TRBJ2-7; 7 bases match TRBD2. Germline V gene lookup returns CDR1 MGHDK and CDR2 SYGVNS. The CDR3 has 13 amino acids. Trimming cost V 4 bases and J 3 bases; bases outside gene matches: 3. CDR3 sequence reads: CASSAREDYEQYF. As DNA, the CDR3 is TGTGCCAGCAGTGCCCGGGAGGACTACGAGCAGTACTTC.

The chain couples TRBV28 to TRBJ1-2; D is undetermined. CDR1 and CDR2 (germline): MDHEN, SYDVKM. V lost 9 bases, J lost 4 bases, and 18 bases lay in between. CDR3 length: 14 amino acids. In DNA form, the CDR3 reads TGTGCCAGTATTAAACGAGGGTCGCCCTATGGCTACACCTTC. Protein product: CASIKRGSPYGYTF.

The V and J genes are TRBV29-1 and TRBJ1-2; maybe TRBD1 (6 bases). The germline V gene has CDR1 SQVTM and CDR2 ANQGSEA. The CDR3 loop spans 15 amino acids. V lost 6 bases, J lost 5 bases, and 22 bases lay in between. The CDR3 DNA reads as TGCAGCGTCGACCGGACAGCTTTCGACCTTTATGGCTACACCTTC. This sequence encodes CSVDRTAFDLYGYTF.

The chain combines TRBV7-9 with TRBJ1-5, with TRBD1 as a possible D gene (6 bases). There are 17 residues in the CDR3. Trimming removed 1 base at V and 1 base at J, with 14 bases between. In germline, CDR1 is SEHNR, CDR2 FQNEAQ (reference sequence). The CDR3 nucleotides are TGTGCCAGCAGCTTAGGCCTGGCCGGACAGAGCAATCAGCCCCAGCATTTT. This gives the protein CASSLGLAGQSNQPQHF.

The chain recombines TRBV7-8 with TRBJ2-3; 8 nucleotides line up with TRBD1. Germline CDR1 and CDR2: SGHVS and FQNEAQ. This CDR3 has 15 residues. With V trimmed by 4 bases and J by 0 bases, 3 bases remained unmatched. In nucleotides, the CDR3 is TGTGCCAGCAGCTCAGGACAGGGCAGCACAGATACGCAGTATTTT. Translation: CASSSGQGSTDTQYF. Using reference TRBV7-8 and TRBJ2-3 for the parts outside the CDR3, the full variable domain is GAGVSQSPRYKVAKRGQDVALRCDPISGHVSLFWYQQALGQGPEFLTYFQNEAQLDKSGLPSDRFFAERPEGSVSTLKIQRTQQEDSAVYLCASSSGQGSTDTQYFGPGTRLTVL.

Points on this clone: This specimen includes other DNA sequences encoding the same CDR3. This chain connects TRBV27 to TRBJ1-1; D gene unclear. The V gene's germline CDR1 is MNHEY and CDR2 SMNVEV (reference sequence). V was clipped by 5 bases and J by 1 base, with 8 bases between them. The CDR3 is made up of 13 amino acids. Here the CDR3 DNA reads TGTGCCAGCAGTCTCACACCGAACACTGAAGCTTTCTTT. This codes for CASSLTPNTEAFF.

The chain joins TRBV4-1 to TRBJ1-3, with 7 bases fitting TRBD1. The CDR3 consists of 16 residues. The ends lost 6 bases at V and 1 base at J; junction bases unmatched: 9. Germline CDR1 MGHRA, CDR2 YSYEKL. The CDR3 DNA follows: TGCGCCAGCAGTAACCACAACAGGGGTTCTGGAAACACCATATATTTT. This sequence encodes CASSNHNRGSGNTIYF.

V and J are TRBV28 and TRBJ1-1; D is perhaps TRBD1 (6 bases). Trimming took 3 bases from V and 5 from J, leaving 28 bases between them. The CDR3 covers 19 residues. The germline CDR1 and CDR2 sequences are MDHEN and SYDVKM. The CDR3 region is CASSFPGPGTRDGRTEAFF. The CDR3 nucleotides are TGTGCCAGCAGTTTCCCAGGGCCAGGGACAAGGGACGGAAGGACTGAAGCTTTCTTT.